This T cell receptor (beta chain) was found in a study of blood T cell repertoires in COVID-19. The protocol was immunoSEQ multiplex PCR, while the TCRdb copy is restricted to in-frame clones and leaves out a portion. The table has 300,000 to 400,000 clones, around 87% seen once. What was sequenced was peripheral blood. This clonotype originated in a woman aged 60-75 years with COVID-19, enrolled during active disease.

The CDR3 region is CAWSALAGGRNSNTGELFF. The DNA of the CDR3 is TGTGCCTGGAGTGCTTTAGCGGGGGGCCGAAACTCGAACACCGGGGAGCTGTTTTTT. The chain recombines TRBV30 with TRBJ2-2, with TRBD2 matching over 10 bases. The CDR3 has 19 residues. The germline gives CDR1 GTSNPN, CDR2 SVGIG (reference sequence). Trimming took 1 base from V and 0 from J; bases not matched to a gene: 11. The full variable domain, its missing parts supplied by reference TRBV30 and TRBJ2-2, is SQTIHQWPATLVQPVGSPLSLECTVEGTSNPNLYWYRQAAGRGLQLLFYSVGIGQISSEVPQNLSASRPQDRQFILSSKKLLLSDSGFYLCAWSALAGGRNSNTGELFFGEGSRLTVL.